This T cell receptor (beta chain) was captured by sequencing in a study of blood T cell repertoires in COVID-19. Overall study: The samples span acute and convalescent COVID-19 from the United States, Italy and Spain. Sources were T cells, B-cell-depleted T cells, or PBMCs; the material itself was cDNA or gDNA.

Per the original methods: Quantification of nucleated cells was approximated via reference gene primer amplification. Data came from immunoSEQ multiplex PCR; TCRdb stores just in-frame clones and leaves some out. The V and J calls and the clone size are those of that table, but D and trimming were determined from the DNA. The sample shows 200,000 to 300,000 clones, 85% to 90% of them seen only once. Germline V gives CDR1 LNHDA, CDR2 SQIVND (reference sequence). This CDR3 spans 15 amino acids. Trimming shortened V by 5 bases and J by 0 bases, and 13 bases separated the two germline ends. Sequences were obtained from peripheral blood. V is TRBV19 and J is TRBJ1-2; D gene unclear. The clonotype originates from an elderly man with acute or convalescent COVID-19. CDR3: CASSPAVTANYGYTF. The CDR3 nucleotides are TGTGCCAGTAGTCCCGCTGTTACAGCTAACTATGGCTACACCTTC. Combining the CDR3 with reference TRBV19 and TRBJ1-2 gives the whole variable domain DGGITQSPKYLFRKEGQNVTLSCEQNLNHDAMYWYRQDPGQGLRLIYYSQIVNDFQKGDIAEGYSVSREKKESFPLTVTSAQKNPTAFYLCASSPAVTANYGYTFGSGTRLTVV.